This TCR beta chain was obtained from a study of T-cell reconstitution after alpha-beta-depleted transplantation in children. Study-wide results and caveats: Counts and diversity of T cells one year after transplant came mostly from newly produced T cells.

There are many counts of this clonotype. Its specificity is not known. A library of TCRbeta sequences, prepared with unique molecular identifiers, was generated. TCRdb fed the PCR reads into MiXCR, producing one record per CDR3 protein. The table shows more than 85,000 distinct CDR3 sequences, with 4.5% to 7.5% occurring only once. CDR3 length: 14 residues. Germline CDR1 is MDHEN and CDR2 is SYDVKM. The junction had 3 bases not matched to a gene; V was cut back by 5 bases and J by 6 bases. This TCR derives from a female patient aged 2-15 years who had a stem cell transplant for Fanconi anemia, so the T cells may come from the graft donor. The rearrangement uses TRBV28 and TRBJ2-3, with 12 bases matching TRBD2. This material consisted of PBMCs, mostly from graft donor cells, taken 60 days after TCRalphabeta/CD19-depleted stem cell transplant. The CDR3 spells CASSRLAGEDTQYF. CDR3 bases: TGTGCCAGCAGTCGACTAGCGGGAGAGGATACGCAGTATTTT.